These 18 T cell receptor beta chains were sequenced from one sample in a study of blood T cells in healthy people across ages. It was with a sample-barcoded 5' primer and a J-beta primer mix that a second PCR of about 6 to 12 cycles was run. TCRdb redid the calling of the 5' RACE reads with MiXCR, one entry per CDR3 protein. The profile shows hundreds of thousands of distinct CDR3 sequences, approximately 52% of them singletons. Sample: blood. Source of these receptors: a woman older than 75 in good health.

This chain links TRBV20-1 with TRBJ2-1, with D possibly being TRBD1 (6 bases). Germline V gene lookup returns CDR1 DFQATT and CDR2 SNEGSKA (reference sequence). Trimming took 4 bases from V and 6 from J, leaving 16 bases between them. There are 14 residues in the CDR3. The CDR3 nucleotides read TGCAGTGCTACCGGGACACCCAGCCTCAATGAGCAGTTCTTC. As protein: CSATGTPSLNEQFF.

V gene TRBV3-1 combines with J gene TRBJ1-4, with D perhaps matching TRBD1 (5 bases). The V gene's germline CDR1 is LGHDT and CDR2 YNNKEL (reference sequence). Trimming removed 6 bases from V and 8 bases from J, with 13 bases in between. The CDR3 loop spans 13 amino acids. Here the CDR3 reads CASRRLTEEKLFF. The CDR3, as DNA: TGTGCCAGCAGGCGCCTGACAGAAGAAAAACTGTTTTTT. The full variable domain, completed using reference TRBV3-1 and TRBJ1-4, is DTAVSQTPKYLVTQMGNDKSIKCEQNLGHDTMYWYKQDSKKFLKIMFSYNNKELIINETVPNRFSPKSPDKAHLNLHINSLELGDSAVYFCASRRLTEEKLFFGSGTQLSVL.

This chain joins TRBV27 and TRBJ2-7, with 8 positions matching TRBD1. This CDR3 spans 16 amino acids. Germline V lookup: CDR1 MNHEY, CDR2 SMNVEV (reference sequence). The V gene end was trimmed by 5 bases and the J gene end by 3 bases; junction bases not matched to a gene: 12. DNA for the CDR3: TGTGCCAGCAGTCCTATGGCAGGGGGCCTATACTACGAGCAGTACTTC. This codes for CASSPMAGGLYYEQYF.

This clonotype was found a few times. The V and J genes are TRBV7-3 and TRBJ1-5; D unresolved. The CDR3 has 13 amino acids. V was cut by 5 bases and J by 4 bases, with 9 bases left in between. Germline V gene sequence: CDR1 SGHTA, CDR2 FQGTGA. The CDR3 DNA reads TGTGCCAGCAGCGTATACCCAAATCAGCCCCAGCATTTT. Its protein is CASSVYPNQPQHF.

Concerning this clonotype itself: Germline and junction disagree at one end, which may indicate a read error. V usage is TRBV7-2 and J usage is TRBJ2-4, with 11 bases that match TRBD2. Gene TRBJ2-7 matches the end of the DNA better, so the J call may be wrong. The CDR3 extends over 14 amino acids. CDR1 and CDR2 (germline): SGHTA, FQGNSA. The CDR3 nucleotides are TGTGCCAGCAGCATAGCGGGAGGGCCCGACGAGCAGTACTTC. This gives the protein CASSIAGGPDEQYF.

CDR3 residues: CASSHVTGTGGVDTQYF. CDR3 in DNA: TGCGCCAGCAGCCATGTGACCGGGACAGGGGGAGTAGATACGCAGTATTTT. The rearrangement joins TRBV5-1 to TRBJ2-3; 11 nucleotides agree with TRBD1. Germline CDR1 and CDR2: SGHRS and YFSETQ. The V and J ends lost 4 bases and 5 bases, in that order; junction bases with no gene match: 12. This CDR3 spans 17 amino acids.

The chain uses TRBV4-1 and TRBJ2-7, with 8 bases that match TRBD1. Germline CDR1 is MGHRA and CDR2 is YSYEKL. The CDR3 spans 16 residues. V lost 0 bases and J lost 7; bases outside the gene matches: 11. Here the CDR3 reads CASSQDWDRSTREQYF. CDR3 bases: TGCGCCAGCAGCCAAGACTGGGACAGGTCTACGAGGGAGCAGTACTTC.

On this clonotype itself: A read error may be the cause here, since a much bigger clone is one base away. The chain couples TRBV28 to TRBJ2-5; D ambiguous. V lost 2 bases and J 6 bases, leaving 10 bases between the germline ends. Germline loops: CDR1 MDHEN, CDR2 SYDVKM. The CDR3 extends over 13 amino acids. CDR3 in amino acids: CASSLRRVKTQYF. The CDR3 nucleotides are TGTGCCAGCAGTTTACGCCGAGTGAAGACCCAGTACTTC.

This clonotype was counted many times. This chain links TRBV5-1 with TRBJ2-5, with unresolved D. V gave up 0 bases and J gave up 1 base, with 7 bases separating them. In germline, CDR1 is SGHRS, CDR2 YFSETQ. The CDR3 contains 14 residues. CDR3 in DNA: TGCGCCAGCAGCTTGGAGGCCAGCCAAGAGACCCAGTACTTC. Residues: CASSLEASQETQYF.

The V gene is TRBV7-9, the J gene TRBJ1-2; possible D gene TRBD1, 6 bases. In germline, CDR1 is SEHNR, CDR2 FQNEAQ (reference sequence). V lost 5 bases, J lost 2 bases, and 15 bases lay in between. The CDR3 spans 15 residues. CDR3 sequence (DNA): TGTGCCAGCAGCCAAACGAGAGACAGGAACTATGGCTACACCTTC. It specifies CASSQTRDRNYGYTF.

Concerning this clonotype itself: A much larger clonotype is one base distant, so this may be a read error. The V call is TRBV4-1, the J call TRBJ2-1, with D maybe TRBD2 (5 bases). The CDR3 is made up of 17 amino acids. In germline, CDR1 is MGHRA, CDR2 YSYEKL. The CDR3 region is CASSPNLDQRLYKEQFF. The CDR3 DNA sequence: TGCGCCAGCAGCCCCAATCTTGACCAGCGGTTATACAAGGAGCAGTTCTTC.

CDR3 bases: TGTGCCAGCAGCCAGCGAAGGGGAAATCAGCCCCAGCATTTT. Translated, it gives CASSQRRGNQPQHF. The chain carries TRBV4-2 and TRBJ1-5; possible D gene TRBD1, 5 bases. The V end lost 3 bases, the J end lost 4 bases, and 10 bases lay between the germline ends. CDR1 is LGHNA and CDR2 is YNFKEQ in the germline V gene. The CDR3 is made up of 14 amino acids.

Worth noting for this clonotype: A much larger clone lies one base from this, so it may be a read error. The rearrangement uses TRBV25-1 and TRBJ2-1; 7 nucleotides line up with TRBD2. Germline V CDR1 and CDR2: MGHDK, SYGVNS. This CDR3 has 14 amino acids. The CDR3 sequence is CATGRGWPTREQFF. The DNA of the CDR3 is TGTGCTACTGGGAGGGGATGGCCTACAAGGGAGCAGTTCTTC.

A word on this clonotype: A single base separates this from a much larger clone, so it may be a read error. The CDR3 sequence is CSASGAGQGAWEQFF. The DNA for the CDR3 is TGCAGTGCTAGTGGTGCCGGACAGGGGGCATGGGAGCAGTTCTTC. The chain couples TRBV20-1 to TRBJ2-1; 11 positions match TRBD1. V gave up 3 bases and J gave up 10 bases; unmatched junction bases: 11. Per the germline V gene, CDR1 is DFQATT and CDR2 is SNEGSKA (reference sequence). CDR3 size: 15 residues.

The chain recombines TRBV18 with TRBJ2-6; D unresolved. Looked up from germline, CDR1 is KGHSH and CDR2 is LQKENI. This CDR3 spans 15 amino acids. Deletions cut 3 bases from V and 1 base from J, with 7 bases between. This CDR3 reads CASSPYKSGANVLTF. As DNA, the CDR3 is TGTGCCAGCTCACCCTATAAATCTGGGGCCAACGTCCTGACTTTC.

The chain carries TRBV5-1 and TRBJ1-4; D is perhaps TRBD1 (6 bases). V lost 1 base and J lost 3, with 10 bases in between. The CDR3 sequence is 15 residues long. Germline loops: CDR1 SGHRS, CDR2 YFSETQ. The CDR3 bases are TGCGCCAGCAGCTTGTTGGGACACTCTAATGAAAAACTGTTTTTT. Its translation is CASSLLGHSNEKLFF.

The rearrangement joins TRBV9 to TRBJ1-2, with D tentatively TRBD1 (6 bases). The CDR3 runs to 17 residues. CDR1 is SGDLS and CDR2 is YYNGEE in the germline V gene. With 4 bases removed from V and 6 bases from J, the gap between germline ends came to 25 bases. In DNA form, the CDR3 reads TGTGCCAGCAGCCCCCAGCTGAGTCCAGGGGCGTTCAATGGCTACACCTTC. Its protein is CASSPQLSPGAFNGYTF.

The V and J genes are TRBV4-3 and TRBJ2-1, with 12 bases identical to TRBD1. V lost 3 bases, J lost 8 bases, and 8 bases stayed unmatched. There are 16 residues in the CDR3. CDR1 and CDR2 (germline): LGHNA, YSLEER. DNA of the CDR3: TGCGCCAGCAGCCATGTCCCCGGGACAGGGGGCGATGAGCAGTTCTTC. Translated, it gives CASSHVPGTGGDEQFF.